This T cell receptor (beta chain) originates from a study of cytomegalovirus exposure and HLA in healthy donors. V lost 6 bases and J lost 0, with 21 bases in between. The CDR3 has 18 residues. From germline, CDR1 is WNHNN and CDR2 SYGVQD (reference sequence). PCR was performed using 60 Vbeta and 13 Jbeta primers. The table came from immunoSEQ multiplex PCR; TCRdb's copy has only in-frame clones and leaves some out. The sample consists of 90,000 to 100,000 clones, 70% to 85% of them appearing once. The specimen sequenced was PBMCs. The sequence was obtained from a man aged 50 to 60 in good health and CMV-seronegative. J is TRBJ1-5 and V is TRBV10-1; D uncertain. This CDR3 reads CASSEESSTPNSNQPQHF. CDR3 nucleotides: TGCGCCAGCAGCGAGGAGAGTAGTACCCCAAATAGCAATCAGCCCCAGCATTTT.